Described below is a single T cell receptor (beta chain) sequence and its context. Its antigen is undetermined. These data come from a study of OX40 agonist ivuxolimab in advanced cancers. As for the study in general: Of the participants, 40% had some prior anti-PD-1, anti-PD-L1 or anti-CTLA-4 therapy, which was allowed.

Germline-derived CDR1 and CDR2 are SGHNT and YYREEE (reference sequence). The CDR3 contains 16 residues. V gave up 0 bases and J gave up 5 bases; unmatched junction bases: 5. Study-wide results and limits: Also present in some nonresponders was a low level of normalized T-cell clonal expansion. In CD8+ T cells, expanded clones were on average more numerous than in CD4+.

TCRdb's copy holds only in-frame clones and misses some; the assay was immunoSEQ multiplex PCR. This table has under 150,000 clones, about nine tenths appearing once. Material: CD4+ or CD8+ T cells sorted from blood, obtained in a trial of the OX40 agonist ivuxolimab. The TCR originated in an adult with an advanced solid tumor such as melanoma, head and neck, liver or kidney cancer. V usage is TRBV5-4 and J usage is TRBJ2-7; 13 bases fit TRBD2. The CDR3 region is CASSLESGLAGDEQYF. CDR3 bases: TGTGCCAGCAGCTTGGAGTCTGGACTAGCGGGAGACGAGCAGTACTTC.